The 14 T cell receptor beta chains given below trace back to one sample, sequenced in a study of a mutant IDH1 vaccine in newly diagnosed glioma. Specified time point: baseline, week 1 (first vaccination visit). Noted treatment: pre-vaccination baseline after standard-of-care therapy. Sequencing was performed with immunoSEQ multiplex PCR; in TCRdb, only in-frame clones are kept and a portion is missing. The sample has tens of thousands of clones; about 83% are singletons. The source material was PBMCs, sampled from a glioma patient treated with radiotherapy, temozolomide or both. The receptors derive from a woman aged 40 to 50 with glioma.

The chain uses TRBV7-9 and TRBJ2-7; D ambiguous. CDR1 and CDR2 from the germline V gene are SEHNR and FQNEAQ (reference sequence). V lost 5 bases to trimming and J lost 5 bases, with 16 bases between them. CDR3 length: 14 amino acids. This CDR3 is CASSPLDPGDEQYF. The CDR3 nucleotides read TGTGCCAGCAGCCCCCTGGACCCCGGCGACGAGCAGTACTTC. The full variable domain, rest sourced from reference TRBV7-9 and TRBJ2-7, is DTGVSQNPRHKITKRGQNVTFRCDPISEHNRLYWYRQTLGQGPEFLTYFQNEAQLEKSRLLSDRFSAERPKGSFSTLEIQRTEQGDSAMYLCASSPLDPGDEQYFGPGTRLTVT.

Only a few counts were recorded for this clone. This sequence joins TRBV20-1 and TRBJ1-1; no clear D gene. Trimming shortened V by 6 bases and J by 1 base, and 6 bases separated the two germline ends. The CDR3 length is 11 residues. The germline V gene encodes CDR1 DFQATT and CDR2 SNEGSKA (reference sequence). In DNA, the CDR3 is TGCAGTGCGACCAAGAACACTGAAGCTTTCTTT. Translation gives CSATKNTEAFF.

The V gene is TRBV5-1, the J gene TRBJ2-2, with D unclear. Trimming removed 2 bases from V and 11 bases from J, with 13 bases in between. The germline V gene encodes CDR1 SGHRS and CDR2 YFSETQ. The CDR3 consists of 13 residues. CDR3 nucleotides: TGCGCCAGCAGCTTAAGATCCGACTCCGAGCTGTTTTTT. Protein: CASSLRSDSELFF.

This clone has more than one count but fewer than ten. The rearrangement uses TRBV5-6 and TRBJ1-2; perhaps TRBD1 as D (5 bases). The CDR3 sequence is 14 residues long. V was trimmed by 1 base and J by 6 bases, leaving 13 bases between them. Germline loops: CDR1 SGHDT, CDR2 YYEEEE. CDR3 loop: CASSLLQGLNGYTF. Written as DNA, the CDR3 is TGTGCCAGCAGCTTGCTCCAGGGACTTAATGGCTACACCTTC.

This clone was detected a few times. This chain connects TRBV2 to TRBJ1-3; D is undetermined. Germline CDR1 is SNHLY and CDR2 is FYNNEI. This CDR3 comprises 15 residues. Trimming removed 6 bases from V and 4 bases from J, with 16 bases in between. In DNA form, the CDR3 reads TGTGCCAGCAGCCTGATCCCCCCGGGAGGAAACACCATATATTTT. It is translated as CASSLIPPGGNTIYF.

The J gene is TRBJ1-3, the V gene TRBV29-1, with 7 bases that match TRBD1. In germline, CDR1 is SQVTM, CDR2 ANQGSEA. The CDR3 sequence is 12 residues long. V gave up 6 bases and J gave up 2 bases; unmatched junction bases: 1. In DNA, the CDR3 is TGCAGCGTCGGGACAGCTGGAAACACCATATATTTT. Protein: CSVGTAGNTIYF.

The CDR3 is CASSFGLNMNSPLHF. The CDR3 nucleotides are TGTGCCAGCAGCTTCGGACTGAACATGAATTCACCCCTCCACTTT. The rearrangement links TRBV13 to TRBJ1-6; D is undetermined. The V end was cut by 3 bases, the J end by 7 bases, with 13 bases between. CDR3 length equals 15 residues. Germline values: CDR1 PRHDT, CDR2 FYEKMQ (reference sequence).

J is TRBJ1-3 and V is TRBV5-8, with D uncertain. CDR3 size: 13 residues. V was pared by 4 bases and J by 3 bases, with 8 bases between. CDR1 SGHTS and CDR2 YDEGEE come from the germline V gene. CDR3 residues: CASSGWGGNTIYF. For the CDR3, the DNA is TGTGCCAGCAGCGGGTGGGGTGGAAACACCATATATTTT.

V and J are TRBV30 and TRBJ1-5; a weak D match, TRBD1 (5 bases). The CDR3 sequence is 14 residues long. CDR1 is GTSNPN, CDR2 SVGIG, per germline (reference sequence). Trimming cost V 3 bases and J 6 bases, with 15 bases left between them. CDR3 in amino acids: CAWRPVGGSQPQHF. CDR3 coding DNA: TGTGCCTGGAGGCCCGTGGGGGGGAGTCAGCCCCAGCATTTT.

V and J are TRBV30 and TRBJ1-1; no reliable D call. The CDR3 is 13 amino acids. Germline values: CDR1 GTSNPN, CDR2 SVGIG (reference sequence). V was shortened by 0 bases and J by 6 bases, with 11 bases between the two germline ends. CDR3 protein: CAWSVLRESEAFF. The CDR3 bases are TGTGCCTGGAGTGTACTAAGGGAGTCTGAAGCTTTCTTT.

The chain couples TRBV2 to TRBJ2-2, with D perhaps matching TRBD1 (7 bases). CDR1 and CDR2 (germline): SNHLY, FYNNEI. V was cut by 4 bases and J by 1 base, with 10 bases left in between. The CDR3 totals 15 residues. CDR3 sequence: CASSGQGGNTGELFF. Written as DNA, the CDR3 is TGTGCCAGCAGTGGCCAGGGGGGGAACACCGGGGAGCTGTTTTTT.

The count of this clone is one. The J gene is TRBJ2-6, the V gene TRBV2; no clear D gene. Per germline, CDR1 SNHLY and CDR2 FYNNEI. Trimming pared 5 bases from V and 2 bases from J, leaving 4 bases between. The CDR3 is 13 residues long. CDR3 in DNA: TGTGCCAGCAGTACAGCTGGGGCCAACGTCCTGACTTTC. Translated: CASSTAGANVLTF.

The V call is TRBV30, the J call TRBJ1-1; D is perhaps TRBD1 (6 bases). This CDR3 region has 13 residues. Germline V gene data show CDR1 as GTSNPN and CDR2 as SVGIG (reference sequence). The ends were cut back, 0 bases at V and 10 bases at J, with 15 bases in the middle. In DNA form, the CDR3 reads TGTGCCTGGAGTGTCCGGGACAATCGAGGAGCTTTCTTT. This encodes CAWSVRDNRGAFF.

The chain joins TRBV5-1 to TRBJ2-1; 14 positions match TRBD2. This CDR3 is 15 amino acids long. With V trimmed by 9 bases and J by 6 bases, 8 bases remained unmatched. CDR1 is SGHRS and CDR2 is YFSETQ in the germline V gene. Written as DNA, the CDR3 is TGCGCCACCGCTCTGACTAGCGGGGGGGTCAATGAGCAGTTCTTC. Translated, it gives CATALTSGGVNEQFF.